Listed below are T cell receptor beta chains from one sample, sequenced in a study of T cells after yellow fever vaccination. TCRdb processed the 5' RACE reads anew with MiXCR; each CDR3 protein has one entry. Among some 240,000 distinct CDR3 sequences, about 5% were seen once, and the ten largest hold roughly 3.3%. The source material was CD4+ T cells sorted from PBMCs, sampled on the day of the yellow fever booster vaccination. The receptor set was obtained from a man aged 18 to 35 who received the YFV17D yellow fever vaccine. Both conserved end residues are part of each CDR3. A D gene is named only where the DNA matches it firmly. Some rows have no size entry. The others give once, few or many, or a class for an expanded clone.

V	J	size	D	CDR3	DNA
TRBV27	TRBJ1-1	.	.	CASSSPGGRGTEAFF	TGTGCCAGCAGTTCCCCGGGGGGCAGGGGCACTGAAGCTTTCTTT
TRBV7-8	TRBJ2-5	few	.	CASSLQAGQETQYF	TGTGCCAGCAGCTTACAAGCGGGCCAAGAGACCCAGTACTTC
TRBV28	TRBJ2-1	.	.	CASSFRLTRWFF	TGTGCCAGCAGTTTTAGACTCACGAGGTGGTTCTTC
TRBV30	TRBJ2-1	.	TRBD2	CAWRTSGGREQFF	TGTGCCTGGAGGACTAGCGGGGGTCGTGAGCAGTTCTTC
TRBV12-3/TRBV12-4	TRBJ2-3	few	TRBD2	CASSLGDSGGVGDTQYF	TGTGCCAGCAGTTTAGGGGATAGCGGGGGGGTAGGAGATACGCAGTATTTT
TRBV19	TRBJ2-3	.	.	CASSIMGGPTDTQYF	TGTGCCAGTAGTATAATGGGGGGGCCGACAGATACGCAGTATTTT
TRBV4-1	TRBJ2-5	.	.	CASSRQAGAGETQYF	TGCGCCAGCAGCCGGCAGGCGGGGGCAGGGGAGACCCAGTACTTC
TRBV20-1	TRBJ1-6	many	TRBD1	CSARDWDRGNSPLHF	TGCAGTGCTAGAGATTGGGACAGGGGAAATTCACCCCTCCACTTT
TRBV5-4	TRBJ2-5	few	.	CATLDLGETQYF	TGTGCCACCCTGGATCTAGGAGAGACCCAGTACTTC
TRBV28	TRBJ1-3	.	TRBD1	CASRVPGTGVSGNTIYF	TGTGCCAGCAGGGTTCCAGGGACAGGAGTCTCTGGAAACACCATATATTTT
TRBV12-3/TRBV12-4	TRBJ2-1	few	.	CASSLRADEQFF	TGTGCCAGCAGTTTAAGGGCGGATGAGCAGTTCTTC
TRBV7-2	TRBJ2-5	few	TRBD2	CASSLVGGGAAETQYF	TGTGCCAGCAGCTTAGTCGGCGGGGGGGCCGCAGAGACCCAGTACTTC
TRBV5-6	TRBJ2-3	many	.	CASSLVSGDYTQYF	TGTGCCAGCAGCTTGGTTTCGGGGGATTATACGCAGTATTTT